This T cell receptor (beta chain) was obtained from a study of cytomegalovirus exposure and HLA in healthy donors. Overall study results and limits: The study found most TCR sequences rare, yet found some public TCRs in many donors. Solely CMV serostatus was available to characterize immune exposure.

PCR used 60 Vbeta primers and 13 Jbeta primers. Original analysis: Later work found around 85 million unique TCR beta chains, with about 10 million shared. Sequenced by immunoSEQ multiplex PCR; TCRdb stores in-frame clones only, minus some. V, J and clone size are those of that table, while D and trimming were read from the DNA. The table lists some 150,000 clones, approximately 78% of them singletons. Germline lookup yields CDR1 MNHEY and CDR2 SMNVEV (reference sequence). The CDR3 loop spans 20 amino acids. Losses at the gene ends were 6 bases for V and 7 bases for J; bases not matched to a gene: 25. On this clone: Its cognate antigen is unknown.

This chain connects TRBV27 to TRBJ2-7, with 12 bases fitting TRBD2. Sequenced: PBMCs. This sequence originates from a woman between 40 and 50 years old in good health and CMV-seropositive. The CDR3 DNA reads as TGTGCCAGCAGCTCAACCCGACTAGGGGACTCGACTAGCGGGAGTTCTGAGCAGTACTTC. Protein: CASSSTRLGDSTSGSSEQYF.